The text below deals with one T cell receptor beta chain. Its specificity is not known. The data were produced by immunoSEQ multiplex PCR, yet TCRdb's version contains in-frame clones alone and is incomplete. The data show under 90,000 clones, around 93% seen once. The source of the sample is a study of graft-versus-host responses after intestinal transplantation. Study-wide findings and caveats: GvH clonotypes were identified within recipient marrow, with a subset emerging first in ileum or blood.

The CDR3 is made up of 12 amino acids. The V end was cut by 5 bases, the J end by 4 bases, with 9 bases between. Germline-derived CDR1 and CDR2 are SEHNR and FQNEAQ (reference sequence). The receptor was derived from a human donor who was the organ donor for an intestinal transplant. The V gene is TRBV7-9, the J gene TRBJ2-7; D is uncertain. The sequences come from unstimulated CD4+ T cells sorted from spleen or lymph node cells, collected before transplant. CDR3 loop: CASSPGIYEQYF. Written as DNA, the CDR3 is TGTGCCAGCAGCCCCGGTATATACGAGCAGTACTTC.